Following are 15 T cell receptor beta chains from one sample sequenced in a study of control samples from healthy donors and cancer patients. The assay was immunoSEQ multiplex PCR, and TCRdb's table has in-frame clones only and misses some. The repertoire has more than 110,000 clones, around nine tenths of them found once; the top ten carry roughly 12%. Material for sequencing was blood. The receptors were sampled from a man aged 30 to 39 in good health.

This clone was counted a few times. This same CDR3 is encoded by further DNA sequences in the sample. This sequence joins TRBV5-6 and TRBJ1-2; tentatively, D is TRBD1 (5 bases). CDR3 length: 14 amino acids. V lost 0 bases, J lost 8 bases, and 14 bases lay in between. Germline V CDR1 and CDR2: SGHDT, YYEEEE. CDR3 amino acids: CASSLDGGGYGYTF. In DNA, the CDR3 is TGTGCCAGCAGCTTGGATGGGGGTGGTTACGGCTACACCTTC.

As DNA, the CDR3 is TGTGCCAGCAGTTTTAGGGAGGCTCGCGGCGAGCAGTACTTC. Encoded protein: CASSFREARGEQYF. This chain connects TRBV28 to TRBJ2-7; a weak D match, TRBD2 (6 bases). V was shortened by 3 bases and J by 6 bases, with 15 bases between the two germline ends. Looked up from germline, CDR1 is MDHEN and CDR2 is SYDVKM. CDR3 length: 14 residues.

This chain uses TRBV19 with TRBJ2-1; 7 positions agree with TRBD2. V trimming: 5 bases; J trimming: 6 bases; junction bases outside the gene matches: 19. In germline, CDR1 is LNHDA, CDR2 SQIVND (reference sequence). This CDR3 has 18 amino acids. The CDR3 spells CASSFTSGRAIAGNEQFF. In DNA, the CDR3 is TGTGCCAGTAGTTTCACCTCGGGGAGGGCAATCGCGGGCAATGAGCAGTTCTTC. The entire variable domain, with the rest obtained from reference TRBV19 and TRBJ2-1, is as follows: DGGITQSPKYLFRKEGQNVTLSCEQNLNHDAMYWYRQDPGQGLRLIYYSQIVNDFQKGDIAEGYSVSREKKESFPLTVTSAQKNPTAFYLCASSFTSGRAIAGNEQFFGPGTRLTVL.

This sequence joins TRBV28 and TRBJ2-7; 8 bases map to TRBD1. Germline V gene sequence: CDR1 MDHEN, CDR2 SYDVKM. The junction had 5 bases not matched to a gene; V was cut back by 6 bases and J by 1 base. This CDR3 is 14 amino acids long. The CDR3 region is CASRDRGESYEQYF. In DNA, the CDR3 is TGTGCCAGCAGAGACAGGGGCGAATCCTACGAGCAGTACTTC. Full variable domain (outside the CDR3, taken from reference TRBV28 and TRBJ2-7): DVKVTQSSRYLVKRTGEKVFLECVQDMDHENMFWYRQDPGLGLRLIYFSYDVKMKEKGDIPEGYSVSREKKERFSLILESASTNQTSMYLCASRDRGESYEQYFGPGTRLTVT.

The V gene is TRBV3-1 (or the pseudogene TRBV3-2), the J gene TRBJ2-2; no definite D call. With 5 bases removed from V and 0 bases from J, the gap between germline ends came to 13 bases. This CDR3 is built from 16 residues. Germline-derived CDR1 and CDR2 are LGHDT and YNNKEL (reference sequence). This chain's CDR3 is CASSIGRPTNTGELFF. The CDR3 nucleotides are TGTGCCAGCAGCATTGGGCGACCCACGAACACCGGGGAGCTGTTTTTT.

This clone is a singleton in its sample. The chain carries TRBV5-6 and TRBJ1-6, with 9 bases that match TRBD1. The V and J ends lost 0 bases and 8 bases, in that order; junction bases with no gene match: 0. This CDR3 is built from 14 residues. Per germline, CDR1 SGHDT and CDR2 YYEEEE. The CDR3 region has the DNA TGTGCCAGCAGCTTGGGACAGGGGGATTCACCCCTCCACTTT. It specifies CASSLGQGDSPLHF.

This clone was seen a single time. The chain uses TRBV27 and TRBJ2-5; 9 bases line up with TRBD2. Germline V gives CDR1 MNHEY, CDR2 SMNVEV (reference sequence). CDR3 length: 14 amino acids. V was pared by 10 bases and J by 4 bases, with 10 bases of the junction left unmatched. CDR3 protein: CATSPGLAVETQYF. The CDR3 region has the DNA TGTGCCACTTCACCGGGACTAGCTGTAGAGACCCAGTACTTC.

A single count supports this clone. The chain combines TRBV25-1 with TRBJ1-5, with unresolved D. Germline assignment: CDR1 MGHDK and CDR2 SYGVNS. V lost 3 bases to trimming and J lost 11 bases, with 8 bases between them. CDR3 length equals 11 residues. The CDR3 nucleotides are TGTGCCAGCAGTGACGGGCTGACCCAGCATTTT. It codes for CASSDGLTQHF. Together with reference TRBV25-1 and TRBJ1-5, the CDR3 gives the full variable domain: EADIYQTPRYLVIGTGKKITLECSQTMGHDKMYWYQQDPGMELHLIHYSYGVNSTEKGDLSSESTVSRIRTEHFPLTLESARPSHTSQYLCASSDGLTQHFGDGTRLSIL.

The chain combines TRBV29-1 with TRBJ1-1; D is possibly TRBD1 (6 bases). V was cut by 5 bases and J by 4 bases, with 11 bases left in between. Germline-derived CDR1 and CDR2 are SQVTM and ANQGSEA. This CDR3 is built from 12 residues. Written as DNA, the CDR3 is TGCAGCGTTACAACAGGGCCCACTGAAGCTTTCTTT. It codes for CSVTTGPTEAFF.

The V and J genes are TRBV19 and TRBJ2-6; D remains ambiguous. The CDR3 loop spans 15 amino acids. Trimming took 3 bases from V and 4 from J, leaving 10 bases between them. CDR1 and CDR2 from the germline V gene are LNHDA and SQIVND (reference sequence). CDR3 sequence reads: CASSITIAGANVLTF. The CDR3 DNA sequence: TGTGCCAGTAGTATTACAATAGCCGGGGCCAACGTCCTGACTTTC.

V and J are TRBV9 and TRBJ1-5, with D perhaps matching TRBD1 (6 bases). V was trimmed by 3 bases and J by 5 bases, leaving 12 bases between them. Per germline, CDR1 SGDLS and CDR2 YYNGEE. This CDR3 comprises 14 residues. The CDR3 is CASSAEDSDQPQHF. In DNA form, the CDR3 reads TGTGCCAGCAGCGCAGAGGACAGCGATCAGCCCCAGCATTTT.

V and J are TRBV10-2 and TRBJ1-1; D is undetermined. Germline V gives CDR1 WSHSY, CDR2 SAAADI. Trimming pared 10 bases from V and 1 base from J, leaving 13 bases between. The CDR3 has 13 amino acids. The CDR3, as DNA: TGCGCCACCTCGGATACCGAGAACACTGAAGCTTTCTTT. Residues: CATSDTENTEAFF.

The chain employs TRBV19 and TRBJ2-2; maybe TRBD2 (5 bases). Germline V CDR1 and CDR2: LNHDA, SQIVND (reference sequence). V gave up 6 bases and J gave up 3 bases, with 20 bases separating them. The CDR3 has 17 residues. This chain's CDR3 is CASSARTSFVDTGELFF. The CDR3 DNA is TGTGCCAGTAGCGCCCGGACTTCCTTCGTGGACACCGGGGAGCTGTTTTTT.

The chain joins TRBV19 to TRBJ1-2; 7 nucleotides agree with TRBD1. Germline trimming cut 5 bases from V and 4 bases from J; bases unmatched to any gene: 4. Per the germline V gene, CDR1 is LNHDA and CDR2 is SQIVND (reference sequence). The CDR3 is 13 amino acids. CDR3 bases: TGTGCCAGTAGTGCGACAGGGAGCTATGGCTACACCTTC. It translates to CASSATGSYGYTF.

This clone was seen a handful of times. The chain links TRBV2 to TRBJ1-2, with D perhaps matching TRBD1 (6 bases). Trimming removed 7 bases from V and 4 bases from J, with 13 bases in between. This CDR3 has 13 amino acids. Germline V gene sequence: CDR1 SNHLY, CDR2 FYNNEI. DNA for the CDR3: TGTGCCAGCATGAGGACAGCCCTCTATGGCTACACCTTC. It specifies CASMRTALYGYTF.